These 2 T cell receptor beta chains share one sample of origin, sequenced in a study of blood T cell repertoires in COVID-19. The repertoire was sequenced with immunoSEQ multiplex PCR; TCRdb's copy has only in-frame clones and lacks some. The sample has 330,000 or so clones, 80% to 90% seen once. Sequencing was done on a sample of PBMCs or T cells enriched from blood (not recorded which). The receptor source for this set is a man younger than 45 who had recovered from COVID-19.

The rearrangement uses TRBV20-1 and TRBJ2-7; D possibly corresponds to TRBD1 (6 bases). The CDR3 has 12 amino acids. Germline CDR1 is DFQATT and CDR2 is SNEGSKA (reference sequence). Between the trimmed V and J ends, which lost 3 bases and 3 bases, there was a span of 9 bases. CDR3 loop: CSASTGSYEQYF. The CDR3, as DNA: TGCAGTGCTAGTACAGGGAGCTACGAGCAGTACTTC.

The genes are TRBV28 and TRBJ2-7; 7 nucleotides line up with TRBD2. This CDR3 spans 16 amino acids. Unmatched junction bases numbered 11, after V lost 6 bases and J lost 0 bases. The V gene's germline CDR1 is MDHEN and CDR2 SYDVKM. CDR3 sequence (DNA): TGTGCCAGCAGCTCGGGGGGAGCGGGGACCTCCTACGAGCAGTACTTC. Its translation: CASSSGGAGTSYEQYF. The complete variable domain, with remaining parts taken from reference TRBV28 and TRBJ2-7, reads DVKVTQSSRYLVKRTGEKVFLECVQDMDHENMFWYRQDPGLGLRLIYFSYDVKMKEKGDIPEGYSVSREKKERFSLILESASTNQTSMYLCASSSGGAGTSYEQYFGPGTRLTVT.